This T cell receptor beta chain originates from a study of a mutant IDH1 vaccine in newly diagnosed glioma. For the study at large: At weeks 1, 3, 5, 7, 11, 15, 19 and 23, patients received a vaccination, eight in all. Overall study findings and caveats: Vaccine-induced responses were seen in roughly 93% of patients, spanning several MHC alleles.

Produced via immunoSEQ multiplex PCR; TCRdb's table is partial and in-frame only. This table has just under 45,000 clones, approximately 89% appearing once. Germline V lookup: CDR1 SGHRS, CDR2 YFSETQ. There are 14 residues in the CDR3. V was clipped by 6 bases and J by 10 bases; unmatched bases: 12. Time point defined: week 23, last vaccination. Each dose of the vaccine consisted of 300 ug of mutant IDH1 20-mer peptide, with topical imiquimod. Remarks on this clone: The target antigen is unknown.

The material was PBMCs, obtained from a glioma patient whose treatment included an IDH1 peptide vaccine. This chain uses TRBV5-1 with TRBJ2-1; 8 bases agree with TRBD2. The TCR was taken from a man between 50 and 59 years old with glioma. CDR3: CASTQAGEGYEQFF. CDR3 DNA sequence: TGCGCCAGCACCCAAGCGGGAGAGGGTTACGAGCAGTTCTTC.